These 6 T cell receptor beta chains came from one sample sequenced in a study of T cells in Graves' hyperthyroidism and ophthalmopathy. Amplification targeted TCR beta CDR3 regions from RNA transcripts. Primed by the HTBI set, a first-round RT-PCR was run on the TCR CDR3. MiXCR was run by TCRdb on the multiplex PCR reads, yielding one entry per CDR3 protein. The repertoire holds fewer than 900,000 distinct CDR3 sequences, with around a sixth as singletons. Sequenced: blood. All receptors come from a woman aged 45-60 years with Graves' hyperthyroidism that later progressed to Graves' ophthalmopathy.

This clonotype showed up many times. The chain recombines TRBV7-2 with TRBJ1-2; TRBD1 matches at 9 bases. V shed 6 bases, J shed 6 bases, and the junction held 8 bases outside the gene matches. The germline V gene encodes CDR1 SGHTA and CDR2 FQGNSA. This CDR3 spans 14 amino acids. CDR3 protein: CASSSLTGGDGYTF. DNA for the CDR3: TGTGCCAGCAGTTCCTTAACAGGGGGCGATGGCTACACCTTC.

In this sample, this clonotype turned up a few times. CDR3 DNA: TGTGCCAGCAGGCACCGGGGGCATGGGACAGATACGCAGTATTTT. Its protein is CASRHRGHGTDTQYF. This chain joins TRBV6-1 and TRBJ2-3; D may match TRBD1 or TRBD2 (6 bases each). CDR1 and CDR2 from the germline V gene are MNHNS and SASEGT. Trimming took 6 bases from V and 3 from J, leaving 16 bases between them. This CDR3 contains 15 residues.

This clonotype has just a few counts. The V gene is TRBV6-2 or TRBV6-3, the J gene TRBJ1-2, with D uncertain. Germline V CDR1 and CDR2: MNHEY, SVGEGT. This CDR3 spans 13 amino acids. Trimming took off 6 bases at V and 3 bases at J, with 11 bases between the two ends. For the CDR3, the DNA is TGTGCCAGCAGCCCCCAGAATTACTATGGCTACACCTTC. Translated, it gives CASSPQNYYGYTF.

This clonotype was found a few times. CDR3 bases: TGCGCCAGCAGCTTGGAACTTAACTATGGCTACACCTTC. Translated, it gives CASSLELNYGYTF. The chain links TRBV5-1 to TRBJ1-2; D not resolved. Germline lookup yields CDR1 SGHRS and CDR2 YFSETQ. This CDR3 contains 13 residues. V lost 0 bases and J lost 1, with 4 bases in between.

This clonotype was seen a few times. This rearrangement joins TRBV19 to TRBJ2-5, with D unclear. V was trimmed by 3 bases and J by 5 bases, leaving 10 bases between them. The CDR3 is made up of 13 amino acids. Germline CDR1 LNHDA, CDR2 SQIVND (reference sequence). The CDR3 nucleotides are TGTGCCAGTAGTATTGGCAGGTTGGAGACCCAGTACTTC. Translated: CASSIGRLETQYF.

The genes are TRBV4-2 and TRBJ2-2; 8 bases are a match to TRBD1. The CDR3 sequence is 16 residues long. Trimming at V came to 4 bases and at J to 1 base, leaving 5 bases not matched to a gene. The germline V gene has CDR1 LGHNA and CDR2 YNFKEQ. In DNA, the CDR3 is TGTGCCAGCAGCCGAAAGACAGGGGAGAACACCGGGGAGCTGTTTTTT. This translates into CASSRKTGENTGELFF.